The present T cell receptor beta chain was sequenced within a study of T cells in Graves' hyperthyroidism and ophthalmopathy. Germline-derived CDR1 and CDR2 are MDHEN and SYDVKM. The CDR3 sequence is 13 residues long. Germline trimming cut 3 bases from V and 11 bases from J; bases unmatched to any gene: 9. The investigators amplified TCR beta CDR3 regions from RNA transcripts. RT-PCR in the first round (using the HTBI primer set) targeted the TCR CDR3. TCRdb passed the multiplex PCR reads through MiXCR, listing each CDR3 protein once. The sample consists of roughly 750,000 distinct CDR3 sequences, 16% of them appearing once.

Sequencing was performed on blood. The chain carries TRBV28 and TRBJ1-1; TRBD1 agrees at 7 bases. The receptor's source is a man between 18 and 35 years old with Graves' hyperthyroidism. The CDR3 region is CASSFRDSRMAFF. The CDR3, as DNA: TGTGCCAGCAGTTTCCGGGACAGCCGCATGGCTTTCTTT.